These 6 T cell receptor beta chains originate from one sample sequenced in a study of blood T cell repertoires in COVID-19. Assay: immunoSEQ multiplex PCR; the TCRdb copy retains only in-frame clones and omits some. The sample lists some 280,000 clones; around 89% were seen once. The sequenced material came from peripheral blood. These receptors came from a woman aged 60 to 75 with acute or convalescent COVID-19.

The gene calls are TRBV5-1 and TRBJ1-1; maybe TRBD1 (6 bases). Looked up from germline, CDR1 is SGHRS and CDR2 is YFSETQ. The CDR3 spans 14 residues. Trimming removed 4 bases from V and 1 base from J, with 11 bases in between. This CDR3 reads CASSPLDRNTEAFF. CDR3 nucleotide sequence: TGCGCCAGCAGCCCCTTGGACAGGAACACTGAAGCTTTCTTT.

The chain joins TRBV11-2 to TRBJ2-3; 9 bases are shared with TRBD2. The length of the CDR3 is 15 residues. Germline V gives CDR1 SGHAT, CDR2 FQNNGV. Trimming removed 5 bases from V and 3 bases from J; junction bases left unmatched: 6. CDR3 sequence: CASSPRGGGTDTQYF. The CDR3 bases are TGTGCCAGCAGCCCGCGGGGGGGAGGGACAGATACGCAGTATTTT.

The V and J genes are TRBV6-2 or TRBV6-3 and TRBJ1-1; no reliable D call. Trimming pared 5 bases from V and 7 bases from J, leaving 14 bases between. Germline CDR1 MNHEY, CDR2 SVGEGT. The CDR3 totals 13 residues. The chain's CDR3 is CASSDPGRFEAFF. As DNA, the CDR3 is TGTGCCAGCAGTGACCCCGGCAGGTTTGAAGCTTTCTTT.

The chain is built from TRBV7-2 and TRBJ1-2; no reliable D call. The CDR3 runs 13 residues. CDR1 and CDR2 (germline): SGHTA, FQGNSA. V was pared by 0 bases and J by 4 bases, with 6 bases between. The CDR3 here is CASSLASSYGYTF. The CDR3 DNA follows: TGTGCCAGCAGCTTAGCGTCCAGCTATGGCTACACCTTC.

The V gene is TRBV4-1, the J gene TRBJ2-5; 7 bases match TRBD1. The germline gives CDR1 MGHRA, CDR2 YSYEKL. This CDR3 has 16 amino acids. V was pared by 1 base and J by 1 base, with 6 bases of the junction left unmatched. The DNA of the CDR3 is TGCGCCAGCAGCCAAGCGGACAGGAGCATCCAAGAGACCCAGTACTTC. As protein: CASSQADRSIQETQYF.

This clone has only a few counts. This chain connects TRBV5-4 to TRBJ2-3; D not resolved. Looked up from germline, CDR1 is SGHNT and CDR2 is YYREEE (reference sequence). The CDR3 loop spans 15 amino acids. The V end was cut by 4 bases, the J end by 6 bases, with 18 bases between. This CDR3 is CASSPQLSASDTQYF. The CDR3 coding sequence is TGTGCCAGCAGCCCTCAGTTGAGCGCCTCCGATACGCAGTATTTT.